Reported below is one T cell receptor beta chain. Its specificity is unknown. The data stem from a study of T-cell reconstitution after alpha-beta-depleted transplantation in children. Unique molecular identifiers were incorporated when the TCRbeta library was constructed. TCRdb re-called the PCR reads through MiXCR, storing one row per CDR3 protein. This sample has 450,000 to 700,000 distinct CDR3 sequences, with around 27% found just once. The CDR3 loop spans 14 amino acids. CDR1 and CDR2 from the germline V gene are MNHEY and SMNVEV (reference sequence). V lost 1 base and J 1 base, leaving 8 bases between the germline ends. Findings and limits, study-wide: It was newly produced T cells that mostly accounted for T-cell counts and diversity one year after transplant. About two months after transplant, alpha-beta T cells reportedly came from several hundred expanded graft clones. Recipient T cells and thymic progenitors that survived were the source of the high TCRbeta diversity seen at day 60 in some patients.

J is TRBJ2-7 and V is TRBV27; D may match TRBD1 or TRBD2 (5 bases each). Sequencing used PBMCs, obtained before TCRalphabeta/CD19-depleted stem cell transplant. This TCR derives from a boy under two years old with Wiskott-Aldrich syndrome, due to receive a stem cell transplant. The CDR3 loop is CASSLYGASYEQYF. The DNA for the CDR3 is TGTGCCAGCAGTTTATACGGGGCTTCCTACGAGCAGTACTTC.